Below, 16 T cell receptor beta chains from the same sample are listed, as sequenced in a study of OX40 agonist ivuxolimab in advanced cancers. The assay was immunoSEQ multiplex PCR, and TCRdb's table has in-frame clones only and misses some. This sample has tens of thousands of clones, with 80% to 90% found just once. Here the sequenced sample was CD4+ or CD8+ T cells sorted from blood, taken in a trial of the OX40 agonist ivuxolimab. Receptors were obtained from an adult with an advanced solid tumor such as melanoma, head and neck, liver or kidney cancer.

The chain combines TRBV30 with TRBJ1-1; TRBD1 agrees at 7 bases. This CDR3 spans 14 amino acids. Germline V gene sequence: CDR1 GTSNPN, CDR2 SVGIG (reference sequence). The ends lost 5 bases at V and 4 bases at J; junction bases unmatched: 10. The CDR3 is CAWDPTGVGTEAFF. The CDR3 coding sequence is TGTGCCTGGGACCCTACAGGGGTGGGCACTGAAGCTTTCTTT.

The chain joins TRBV6-1 to TRBJ2-3; D unresolved. V gave up 5 bases and J gave up 2 bases, with 5 bases separating them. Germline loops: CDR1 MNHNS, CDR2 SASEGT. This CDR3 has 12 residues. The CDR3 DNA follows: TGTGCCAGCAGTCCGTTCACAGATACGCAGTATTTT. It translates to CASSPFTDTQYF.

This chain links TRBV9 with TRBJ1-2; D call uncertain. The V gene lost 3 bases and the J gene lost 4 bases, with 13 bases spanning the gap. This CDR3 contains 14 residues. The germline CDR1 and CDR2 sequences are SGDLS and YYNGEE. The CDR3 DNA is TGTGCCAGCAGCGAGATAGACACCCTCTATGGCTACACCTTC. Translated: CASSEIDTLYGYTF.

This chain joins TRBV6-6 and TRBJ1-2; D is ambiguous. Germline CDR1 reads MNHNY; CDR2 reads SVGAGI (reference sequence). The CDR3 is 14 amino acids. Trimming took 7 bases from V and 4 from J, leaving 16 bases between them. The CDR3 DNA follows: TGTGCCAGCAAAGCCACGTCAGCGTTCTATGGCTACACCTTC. Protein product: CASKATSAFYGYTF.

The chain combines TRBV19 with TRBJ2-1; no reliable D call. The CDR3 runs to 14 residues. The germline gives CDR1 LNHDA, CDR2 SQIVND (reference sequence). V was pared by 7 bases and J by 4 bases, with 14 bases between. Here the CDR3 DNA reads TGTGCCAGTACAACTTTTGGGCAGTACAATGAGCAGTTCTTC. As protein: CASTTFGQYNEQFF.

Only one count was recorded for this clone. This sequence joins TRBV25-1 and TRBJ2-5; TRBD1 is a possible D gene (6 bases). This CDR3 is 18 amino acids long. Trimming pared 3 bases from V and 1 base from J, leaving 21 bases between. The germline CDR1 and CDR2 sequences are MGHDK and SYGVNS. DNA for the CDR3: TGTGCCAGCAGTGATCCTACCCCCTGGGACACTGGCCAAGAGACCCAGTACTTC. Translating gives CASSDPTPWDTGQETQYF.

The V gene is TRBV30, the J gene TRBJ2-1, with TRBD1 as a possible D gene (6 bases). Germline CDR1 is GTSNPN and CDR2 is SVGIG (reference sequence). Trimming removed 3 bases from V and 0 bases from J, with 12 bases in between. The CDR3 totals 15 residues. The CDR3 sequence is CAWRLDSSSYNEQFF. The CDR3, as DNA: TGTGCCTGGAGGTTGGACAGTAGCTCCTACAATGAGCAGTTCTTC.

The rearrangement joins TRBV28 to TRBJ2-7; D might be TRBD2 (6 bases). The CDR3 spans 16 residues. Trimming removed 3 bases at V and 4 bases at J, with 19 bases between. Per germline, CDR1 MDHEN and CDR2 SYDVKM. CDR3: CASSFQRMAGSYEQYF. Here the CDR3 DNA reads TGTGCCAGCAGTTTTCAGCGAATGGCGGGATCATACGAGCAGTACTTC.

The V and J genes are TRBV30 and TRBJ1-1; D gene ambiguous. Germline V gene sequence: CDR1 GTSNPN, CDR2 SVGIG (reference sequence). This CDR3 contains 12 residues. Trimming left V 2 bases short and J 5 bases short, with 9 bases between. The CDR3 loop reads CAWSFGRTEAFF. In nucleotides, the CDR3 is TGTGCCTGGAGTTTCGGTCGGACTGAAGCTTTCTTT.

The chain links TRBV9 to TRBJ2-3, with unresolved D. V was shortened by 8 bases and J by 2 bases, with 6 bases between the two germline ends. The CDR3 extends over 11 amino acids. Germline-derived CDR1 and CDR2 are SGDLS and YYNGEE. The DNA for the CDR3 is TGTGCCAGTGCTAACACAGATACGCAGTATTTT. It encodes CASANTDTQYF.

V gene TRBV5-4 combines with J gene TRBJ2-7; weak D call: TRBD1 (6 bases). This CDR3 region has 15 residues. V lost 0 bases and J 2 bases, leaving 12 bases between the germline ends. Germline CDR1 is SGHNT and CDR2 is YYREEE (reference sequence). CDR3 amino acids: CASSLGSGVAYEQYF. Here the CDR3 DNA reads TGTGCCAGCAGCTTGGGGTCAGGGGTGGCCTACGAGCAGTACTTC.

The chain has TRBV2 and TRBJ1-4; 7 nucleotides match TRBD1. CDR1 is SNHLY, CDR2 FYNNEI, per germline. The CDR3 consists of 15 residues. V shed 6 bases and J 8 bases; nucleotides not matched to a gene: 12. The CDR3 sequence: CASSDMTGLYEKLFF. The CDR3, as DNA: TGTGCCAGCAGCGATATGACAGGGTTGTACGAAAAACTGTTTTTT.

J is TRBJ1-1 and V is TRBV30; perhaps TRBD1 as D (6 bases). Looked up from germline, CDR1 is GTSNPN and CDR2 is SVGIG (reference sequence). Trimming left V 1 base short and J 0 bases short, with 12 bases between. The CDR3 totals 15 residues. The CDR3 loop is CAWSARDTMNTEAFF. Here the CDR3 DNA reads TGTGCCTGGAGTGCTCGGGACACTATGAACACTGAAGCTTTCTTT. The whole variable domain, filled in from reference TRBV30 and TRBJ1-1, reads SQTIHQWPATLVQPVGSPLSLECTVEGTSNPNLYWYRQAAGRGLQLLFYSVGIGQISSEVPQNLSASRPQDRQFILSSKKLLLSDSGFYLCAWSARDTMNTEAFFGQGTRLTVV.

This clone appeared a single time. The J gene is TRBJ1-5, the V gene TRBV7-3, with 9 bases lining up with TRBD1. Germline V gives CDR1 SGHTA, CDR2 FQGTGA. With 5 bases clipped from V and 9 bases from J, the junction kept 11 bases outside the gene matches. This CDR3 is 15 amino acids long. The CDR3 is CASSRTGDGYWPQHF. DNA of the CDR3: TGTGCCAGCAGCAGGACAGGGGATGGGTATTGGCCCCAGCATTTT.

This sequence joins TRBV2 and TRBJ2-7, with 7 bases identical to TRBD1. The germline V gene has CDR1 SNHLY and CDR2 FYNNEI. The CDR3 length is 15 residues. After removal of 1 base from V and 2 bases from J, the junction contained 5 bases not matched to a gene. CDR3 in amino acids: CASSEGQGLTYEQYF. Written as DNA, the CDR3 is TGTGCCAGCAGTGAAGGACAGGGTCTCACCTACGAGCAGTACTTC.

The rearrangement uses TRBV30 and TRBJ2-7; the D gene is possibly TRBD1 (6 bases). Germline CDR1 is GTSNPN and CDR2 is SVGIG (reference sequence). This CDR3 region has 12 residues. V was pared by 0 bases and J by 3 bases, with 6 bases between. In DNA, the CDR3 is TGTGCCTGGAGTGTACAGGGCTACGAGCAGTACTTC. It encodes CAWSVQGYEQYF.